The clone carrying this TCR beta chain appeared many times. This sample is part of a study of human T cells and chemical hapten exposure. Total RNA extraction was carried out from unfractionated whole blood. TCRdb reprocessed the 5' RACE reads with MiXCR, giving one entry per CDR3 protein. The table lists approximately 81,000 distinct CDR3 sequences, under 10% of them singletons. This receptor was identified in a male donor in good health.

In DNA form, the CDR3 reads TGTGCCAGCAGCTTCACAGACTCTAATGAAAAACTGTTTTTT. Amino acid sequence: CASSFTDSNEKLFF. The V call is TRBV7-8, the J call TRBJ1-4; D not certain. There are 14 residues in the CDR3. The V and J ends lost 3 bases and 3 bases respectively, with 8 bases between them. CDR1 is SGHVS, CDR2 FQNEAQ, per germline.